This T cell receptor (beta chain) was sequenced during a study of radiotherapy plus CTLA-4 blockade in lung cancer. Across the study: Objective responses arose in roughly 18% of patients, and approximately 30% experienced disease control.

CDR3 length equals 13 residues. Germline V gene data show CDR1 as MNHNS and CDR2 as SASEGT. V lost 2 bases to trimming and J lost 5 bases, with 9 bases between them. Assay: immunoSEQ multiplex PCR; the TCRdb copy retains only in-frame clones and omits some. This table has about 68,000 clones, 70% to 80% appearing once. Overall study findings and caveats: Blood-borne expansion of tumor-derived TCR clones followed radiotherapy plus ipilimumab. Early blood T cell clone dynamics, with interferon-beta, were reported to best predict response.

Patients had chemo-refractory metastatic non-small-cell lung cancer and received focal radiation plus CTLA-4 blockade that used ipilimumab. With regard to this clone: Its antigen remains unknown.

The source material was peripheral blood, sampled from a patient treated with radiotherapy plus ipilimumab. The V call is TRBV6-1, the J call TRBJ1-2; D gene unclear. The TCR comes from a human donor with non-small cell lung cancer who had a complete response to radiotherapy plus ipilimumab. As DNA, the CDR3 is TGTGCCAGCAGTGAACAGGCACGTTATGGCTACACCTTC. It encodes CASSEQARYGYTF.